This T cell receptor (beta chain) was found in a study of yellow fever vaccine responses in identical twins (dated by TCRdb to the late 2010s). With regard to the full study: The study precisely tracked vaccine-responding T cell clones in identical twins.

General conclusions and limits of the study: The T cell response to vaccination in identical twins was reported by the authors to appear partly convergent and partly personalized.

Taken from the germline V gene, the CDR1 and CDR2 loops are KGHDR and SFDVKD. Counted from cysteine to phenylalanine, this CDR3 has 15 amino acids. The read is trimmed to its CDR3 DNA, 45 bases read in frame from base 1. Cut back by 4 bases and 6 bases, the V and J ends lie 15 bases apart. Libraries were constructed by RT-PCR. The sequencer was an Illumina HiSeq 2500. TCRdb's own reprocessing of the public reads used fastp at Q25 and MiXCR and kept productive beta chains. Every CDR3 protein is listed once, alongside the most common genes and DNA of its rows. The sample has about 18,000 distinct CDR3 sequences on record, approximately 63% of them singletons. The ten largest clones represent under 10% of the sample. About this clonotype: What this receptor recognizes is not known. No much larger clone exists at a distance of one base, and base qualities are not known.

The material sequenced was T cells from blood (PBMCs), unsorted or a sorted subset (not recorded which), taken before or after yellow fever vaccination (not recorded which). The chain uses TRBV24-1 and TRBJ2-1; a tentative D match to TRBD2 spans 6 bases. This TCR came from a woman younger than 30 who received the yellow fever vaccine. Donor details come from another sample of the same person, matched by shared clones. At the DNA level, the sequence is TGTGCCACCAGTGAGGGGGGACTCCGGGGCAATGAGCAGTTCTTC. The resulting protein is CATSEGGLRGNEQFF.